A selection of T cell receptor beta chains follows, all from one sample in a study of OX40 agonist ivuxolimab in advanced cancers. Repertoires were generated with immunoSEQ multiplex PCR, while TCRdb's copy carries only in-frame clones and drops some. The repertoire has about 41,000 clones, roughly 86% of them found once; the top ten carry 3% to 4%. Sequenced here: CD4+ or CD8+ T cells sorted from blood, sampled in a trial of the OX40 agonist ivuxolimab. All receptors derive from an adult with an advanced solid tumor such as melanoma, head and neck, liver or kidney cancer. Each CDR3 is given with its conserved first and last residue. A D gene is named only where the DNA matches it firmly. Clone size, where shown, is once, few, many, or a class for clones that have expanded.

TRBV6-5	TRBD1	once	TRBJ1-5	TGTGCCAGCAGTACGACAGGGGCTGCCTATCAGCCCCAGCATTTT	CASSTTGAAYQPQHF
TRBV7-2	NA	NA	TRBJ2-7	TGTGCCAGCAGCTTAATAGGGACGGGTCGGGAAGAGCAGTACTTC	CASSLIGTGREEQYF
TRBV6-1	NA	NA	TRBJ1-1	TGTGCCAGCATAGACGGACTACCCTTTGGTGAAGCTTTCTTT	CASIDGLPFGEAFF
TRBV7-8	NA	NA	TRBJ1-2	TGTGCCAGCAGCCCAGTTAACTATGGCTACACCTTC	CASSPVNYGYTF
TRBV2	TRBD2	NA	TRBJ2-7	TGTGCCAGCAATGGGGTAGCGGGCGCCTACGAGCAGTACTTC	CASNGVAGAYEQYF
TRBV5-1	NA	NA	TRBJ1-1	TGCGCCAGCAAGGAAGTGAACACTGAAGCTTTCTTT	CASKEVNTEAFF
TRBV7-2	TRBD2	NA	TRBJ2-3	TGTGCCAGCAGCTTATTATCGCTAGCGGACAACACAGATACGCAGTATTTT	CASSLLSLADNTDTQYF
TRBV28	TRBD1	NA	TRBJ1-6	TGTGCCAGCAGCAGGGGGGATTCACCCCTCCACTTT	CASSRGDSPLHF
TRBV7-9	NA	NA	TRBJ2-7	TGTGCCAGCAGCTCCCCGGGCTCCTACGAGCAGTACTTC	CASSSPGSYEQYF
TRBV9	TRBD2	NA	TRBJ2-2	TGTGCCAGCAGCGTAGCTGGGCTAGCGGGCGCCGGGGAGCTGTTTTTT	CASSVAGLAGAGELFF
TRBV19	TRBD2	NA	TRBJ2-4	TGTGCCAGTAGTAGCCTAGCGGGAGGGCCGGGAAACATTCAGTACTTC	CASSSLAGGPGNIQYF
TRBV6-5	TRBD2	NA	TRBJ2-1	TGTGCCAGCAGTTACGTAGCGGGAGCGTTCAATGAGCAGTTCTTC	CASSYVAGAFNEQFF
TRBV4-2	TRBD1	NA	TRBJ2-7	TGTGCCAGCAGCCAAGAGGGGACAGTGGCCCGCGAGCAGTACTTC	CASSQEGTVAREQYF
TRBV7-7	NA	few	TRBJ1-3	TGTGCTAGCAGCCCTGATCCCGGGGGGACCATATATTTT	CASSPDPGGTIYF
TRBV7-8	NA	NA	TRBJ2-7	TGTGCCAGCAGCCCCTCTCGTGTCCGTCCCAGCGAGCAGTACTTC	CASSPSRVRPSEQYF
TRBV6-1	TRBD1	NA	TRBJ2-7	TGTGCCAGCAGTGACCGGGGACAGGGGGCGCTTATATGGATCCTCGAGCAGTACTTC	CASSDRGQGALIWILEQYF
TRBV11-3	NA	NA	TRBJ2-2	TGTGCCAGCAGCACGATGCGGGCCGGGGAGCTGTTTTTT	CASSTMRAGELFF
TRBV10-3	TRBD1	NA	TRBJ2-7	TGTGCCACGGGACAGGGCGACTACGAGCAGTACTTC	CATGQGDYEQYF
TRBV15	NA	NA	TRBJ2-4	TGTGCCACCAGCTCCCACCAGGAGGGACGAGCCAAAAACATTCAGTACTTC	CATSSHQEGRAKNIQYF
TRBV6-6	NA	NA	TRBJ1-1	TGTGCCAGCAGCCTACGGGGCCGGGGGGACACTGAAGCTTTCTTT	CASSLRGRGDTEAFF
TRBV9	NA	NA	TRBJ2-6	TGTGCCAGCAGCCTGGGGGGGCTGTCCTCTGGGGCCAACGTCCTGACTTTC	CASSLGGLSSGANVLTF
TRBV30	TRBD2	NA	TRBJ2-7	TGTGCCTGGAGCGAACAGCGGGAGGCCCTGAGAAAGCAGTACTTC	CAWSEQREALRKQYF
TRBV29-1	NA	NA	TRBJ2-1	TGCAGCGTTGTTCGAGGACGGTCCTACAATGAGCAGTTCTTC	CSVVRGRSYNEQFF
TRBV19	NA	NA	TRBJ1-5	TGTGCCAGTAGTGATGTTGGTCAGCCCCAGCATTTT	CASSDVGQPQHF
TRBV11-2	TRBD2	NA	TRBJ2-3	TGTGCCAGCAGCTCTATTAGCGGGAGGGACACAGATACGCAGTATTTT	CASSSISGRDTDTQYF
TRBV28	NA	once	TRBJ1-4	TGTGCCAGCAGTTTTGTTGGTGAAAAACTGTTTTTT	CASSFVGEKLFF
TRBV6-5	NA	few	TRBJ1-3	TGTGCCAGCAGTTACGGACATCTCCACCCCGGCGGATATTTT	CASSYGHLHPGGYF
TRBV7-9	NA	NA	TRBJ2-3	TGTGCCAGCAGCCTCCAGGGCTCCACAGATACGCAGTATTTT	CASSLQGSTDTQYF
TRBV14	NA	medium-sized	TRBJ2-7	TGTGCCAGCAGCCCCCTGGCAGCGGTGCAGTACTTC	CASSPLAAVQYF
TRBV27	TRBD2	NA	TRBJ2-1	TGTGCCAGCAGCCCCGGACCGGGGAGGGACTCCTACAATGAGCAGTTCTTC	CASSPGPGRDSYNEQFF
TRBV7-9	NA	NA	TRBJ1-1	TGTGCCAGCAGCTTAGGGGAGACTGAAGCTTTCTTT	CASSLGETEAFF
TRBV19	TRBD1	NA	TRBJ1-2	TGTGCCAGTAGATCTGACAGGGACAGGATCTATGGCTACACCTTC	CASRSDRDRIYGYTF
TRBV6-4	NA	NA	TRBJ2-5	TGTGCCAGCAGTGTGGTCAGCCAAGAGACCCAGTACTTC	CASSVVSQETQYF
TRBV30	TRBD1	NA	TRBJ1-4	TGTGCCTGGAGGCCTTGGGGACAGCTTAATGAAAAACTGTTTTTT	CAWRPWGQLNEKLFF
TRBV11-3	NA	NA	TRBJ2-7	TGTGCCAGCAGCTCACTGACTCAGGGCAGACTCTACGAGCAGTACTTC	CASSSLTQGRLYEQYF
TRBV19	NA	once	TRBJ2-7	TGTGCCAGTAGTATTGTGGCGGGCGCCTACGAGCAGTACTTC	CASSIVAGAYEQYF
TRBV19	TRBD2	NA	TRBJ2-1	TGTGCCAGTAGTTCTAGCGGGAGTCGGAATGAGCAGTTCTTC	CASSSSGSRNEQFF
TRBV9	NA	NA	TRBJ1-6	TGTGCCAGCAACCGAATTAATTCACCCCTCCACTTT	CASNRINSPLHF
TRBV15	NA	NA	TRBJ1-2	TGTGCCACCAGCAGACCCAACAGGGAGGATGGCTACACCTTC	CATSRPNREDGYTF
TRBV29-1	TRBD2	NA	TRBJ2-5	TGCAGCGTTGACCAGGAGATTAGCGGGAGGGGGGGAGAGACCCAGTACTTC	CSVDQEISGRGGETQYF
TRBV5-1	NA	few	TRBJ1-5	TGCGCCAGCAGCGAAGCCGGGGGGGGTCAGCCCCAGCATTTT	CASSEAGGGQPQHF
TRBV11-2	NA	once	TRBJ1-1	TGTGCCAGCAGCACAGGAGGGGCGCGGGAAGCTTTCTTT	CASSTGGAREAFF
TRBV6-5	NA	NA	TRBJ1-2	TGTGCCAGCACAAAGGCCGGGACACCCTTGGGCTACACCTTC	CASTKAGTPLGYTF
TRBV29-1	TRBD2	NA	TRBJ2-5	TGCAGCGTTGTTCGACTAGCGGGAGGAGAGACCCAGTACTTC	CSVVRLAGGETQYF
TRBV18	NA	NA	TRBJ1-4	TGTGCCAGCTCAGGGAACCGCGGAGGCGAAAAACTGTTTTTT	CASSGNRGGEKLFF
TRBV9	NA	medium-sized	TRBJ1-2	TGTGCCAGCAGCGTCTATAGCAGGGACGGCTACACCTTC	CASSVYSRDGYTF
TRBV29-1	TRBD2	NA	TRBJ2-1	TGCAGCGTTGAAAGTAGCGGGAGCTTTTATGAGCAGTTCTTC	CSVESSGSFYEQFF
TRBV10-3	TRBD2	NA	TRBJ2-2	TGTGCCATCAGTGGCATCGTCGGGACTAGCGGAGTTAACACCGGGGAGCTGTTTTTT	CAISGIVGTSGVNTGELFF
TRBV11-3	TRBD2	NA	TRBJ2-3	TGTGCCAGCAGCTCAGCGGGAGGGTTCACAGATACGCAGTATTTT	CASSSAGGFTDTQYF
TRBV29-1	TRBD1	NA	TRBJ2-1	TGCAGCCGGACAGGGATCCGGGGTGAGCAGTTCTTC	CSRTGIRGEQFF
TRBV7-2	NA	NA	TRBJ2-3	TGTGCCAGCAGCTTGTTAGGGGTCACAGATACGCAGTATTTT	CASSLLGVTDTQYF
TRBV11-3	TRBD1	NA	TRBJ1-4	TGTGCCAGCAGCTTAAACAGGGGTAGGGAAAAACTGTTTTTT	CASSLNRGREKLFF
TRBV6-5	NA	NA	TRBJ1-4	TGTGCCAGCAGCCCACGGACCCGAGGAGAAAAACTGTTTTTT	CASSPRTRGEKLFF
TRBV19	NA	NA	TRBJ2-1	TGTGCCAGTAGCGGGAGATCCTACAATGAGCAGTTCTTC	CASSGRSYNEQFF
TRBV4-3	NA	NA	TRBJ2-3	TGCGCCAGCAGCCATGAGCGGAGATCAGATACGCAGTATTTT	CASSHERRSDTQYF
TRBV7-9	NA	NA	TRBJ2-7	TGTGCCAGCAGCTTAGGTGGGAGCGGCTACGAGCAGTACTTC	CASSLGGSGYEQYF
TRBV6-5	TRBD1	NA	TRBJ1-6	TGTGCCAGCAGTTACACCAGGGGGGGGAATTCACCCCTCCACTTT	CASSYTRGGNSPLHF
TRBV5-8	NA	NA	TRBJ1-5	TGTGCCAGCAGATCCAGGCATTATAGCAATCAGCCCCAGCATTTT	CASRSRHYSNQPQHF
TRBV6-1	NA	NA	TRBJ1-2	TGTGCCAGCAGTGAAGAGATACGTTCCTACTATGGCTACACCTTC	CASSEEIRSYYGYTF